Listed below are T cell receptor beta chains from one sample, sequenced in a study of blood T cell repertoires in COVID-19. Clones were sequenced by immunoSEQ multiplex PCR, and TCRdb holds only the in-frame ones, with some missing. This table has about 270,000 clones, more than 80% appearing once. The source material was PBMCs or T cells enriched from blood (not recorded which). All receptors come from a young woman who had recovered from COVID-19. The CDR3 runs from the conserved cysteine through the conserved F or W. The order of the fields is V gene, J gene, CDR3 protein.

TRBV6-6	TRBJ2-4	CASRQDKNIQYF
TRBV12-5	TRBJ2-1	CASGFLVEDQRGHEQFF
TRBV4-1	TRBJ2-2	CASSHDDRGQYANTGELFF
TRBV2	TRBJ2-3	CASSEGAGVDTQYF
TRBV19	TRBJ1-3	CASSLRESGNTIYF
TRBV5-1	TRBJ2-1	CASRSSGGASYNEQFF
TRBV9	TRBJ1-2	CASSVTLTGNGYTF
TRBV27	TRBJ2-1	CASSGTGGYNEQFF
TRBV4-1	TRBJ2-1	CASSRVAGDGYNEQFF
TRBV6-6	TRBJ1-6	CASSYAGAHNSPLHF
TRBV28	TRBJ2-3	CASQTSTDTQYF
TRBV27	TRBJ1-2	CASSLGTGDGYTF
TRBV9	TRBJ1-2	CASSAWDRGRDGYTF
TRBV19	TRBJ1-2	CASTRQGVEEKGYTF
TRBV3-1/TRBV3-2	TRBJ2-1	CASSQVDGLPSYNEQFF
TRBV19	TRBJ1-4	CASETSGTGHEKLFF
TRBV3-1/TRBV3-2	TRBJ2-1	CASSLLSGVSEQFF
TRBV11-2	TRBJ1-3	CASSSQGHGNTIYF
TRBV30	TRBJ2-1	CAWTSESYNEQFF
TRBV11-3	TRBJ2-3	CASSLDLGGSTDTQYF
TRBV3-1/TRBV3-2	TRBJ2-1	CASSQIRTSGANEQFF
TRBV9	TRBJ2-3	CASSVGGGGAADTQYF
TRBV30	TRBJ2-7	CAWSLRTASSYEQYF
TRBV7-9	TRBJ2-3	CASSLGPDTQYF
TRBV28	TRBJ1-2	CASSLDPQGARRYTF
TRBV2	TRBJ1-2	CASKSGVGNYGYTF
TRBV10-3	TRBJ1-1	CAIENREWNTEAFF
TRBV3-1/TRBV3-2	TRBJ1-2	CASSRTQGGYTF
TRBV12-3/TRBV12-4	TRBJ1-1	CASSRELNTEAFF
TRBV18	TRBJ2-6	CASSPLSGSLSGANVLTF
TRBV3-1/TRBV3-2	TRBJ2-2	CASSRGQGAGFMAGELFF
TRBV2	TRBJ1-3	CASIPKGGLSSGNTIYF
TRBV11-3	TRBJ1-5	CASSYLTLFRLRMEPQHF
TRBV7-9	TRBJ2-7	CASNIPGQGGYEQYF
TRBV10-1	TRBJ1-1	CASSGGSSLNTEAFF
TRBV7-6	TRBJ1-4	CASSLGNGEKLFF
TRBV4-1	TRBJ1-1	CASSQDDRTGNTEAFF
TRBV28	TRBJ1-5	CASSLWAGGGSNQPQHF
TRBV4-2	TRBJ1-1	CASSLAGTGVNTEAFF
TRBV2	TRBJ2-1	CASSGTGYNEQFF
TRBV27	TRBJ2-3	CASSSLAGATDTQYF
TRBV18	TRBJ1-2	CASSTRGQGLLMDGYTF
TRBV27	TRBJ1-5	CASSASGVNQPQHF
TRBV6-5	TRBJ1-5	CASRSRDQTAQHF
TRBV10-1	TRBJ2-5	CASSENIAGAQETQYF
TRBV12-3/TRBV12-4	TRBJ2-2	CASSFRGELFF